This TCR beta chain was found in a study of T cells after yellow fever vaccination. Study-wide results and limits: Compared with primary, the secondary response was weaker and peaked at day 5, not 15. Clonotypes appearing in both CD4 and CD8 compartments existed, and their share was small.

Per the germline V gene, CDR1 is SGDLS and CDR2 is YYNGEE. The V and J ends lost 3 bases and 5 bases respectively, with 15 bases between them. The CDR3 loop spans 14 amino acids. In making TCR cDNA, 5'RACE template switching added a universal primer site and UMIs to it. TCRdb re-called the 5' RACE reads with MiXCR, one entry per CDR3 protein. The sample shows hundreds of thousands of distinct CDR3 sequences, approximately 12% of them seen only once. This clonotype showed up just a few times. As yet, its antigen is unknown. The sequences come from PBMCs, collected on the day of the yellow fever booster vaccination. This clonotype was obtained from a man aged 30 to 45 who received the YFV17D yellow fever vaccine. The chain has TRBV9 and TRBJ2-7; D is possibly TRBD1 (6 bases). The CDR3 region is CASSGFPQGHEQYF. The CDR3 nucleotides read TGTGCCAGCAGCGGGTTCCCCCAGGGGCACGAGCAGTACTTC.